This TCR beta chain was sequenced in a study of blood T cell repertoires in COVID-19. Study as a whole: There were acute and convalescent COVID-19 samples, and they came from the United States, Italy and Spain. From T cells, B-cell-depleted T cells, or PBMCs came the material, which was cDNA or gDNA.

The V gene lost 1 base and the J gene lost 4 bases, with 8 bases spanning the gap. The germline gives CDR1 SGHTA, CDR2 FQGNSA. This CDR3 has 14 residues. In the original analysis: The assay estimated nucleated cells by amplifying reference gene primers. Clones were read by immunoSEQ multiplex PCR, and TCRdb kept only the in-frame ones, dropping some. D and trimming were read from the DNA, whereas the V and J calls and clone size are those reported in that table. This table holds about 140,000 clones, approximately 84% found once. Participants were aged about 18 to 90 years, lived in around 22 US areas, and enrolled virtually.

The specimen sequenced was PBMCs or T cells enriched from blood (not recorded which). V usage is TRBV7-2 and J usage is TRBJ1-3, with D uncertain. The receptor was derived from a woman in her forties or fifties with acute COVID-19. The CDR3 sequence is CASSLDPGGNTIYF. The CDR3, as DNA: TGTGCCAGCAGCTTAGATCCGGGAGGAAACACCATATATTTT.